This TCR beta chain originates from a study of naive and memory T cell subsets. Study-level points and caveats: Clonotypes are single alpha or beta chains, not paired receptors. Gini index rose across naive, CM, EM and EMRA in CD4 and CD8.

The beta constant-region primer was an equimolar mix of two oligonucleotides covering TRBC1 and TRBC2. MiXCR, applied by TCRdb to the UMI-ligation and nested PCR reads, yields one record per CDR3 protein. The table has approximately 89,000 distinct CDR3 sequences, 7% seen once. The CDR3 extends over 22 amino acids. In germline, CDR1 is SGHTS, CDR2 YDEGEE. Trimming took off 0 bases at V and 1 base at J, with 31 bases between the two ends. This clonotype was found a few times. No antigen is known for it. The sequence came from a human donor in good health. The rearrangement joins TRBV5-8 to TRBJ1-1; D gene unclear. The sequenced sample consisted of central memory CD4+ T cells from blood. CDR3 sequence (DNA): TGTGCCAGCAGCTTGGCCTGGACGGGGAGGGTCGTCTATAGAGAGTCGAACACTGAAGCTTTCTTT. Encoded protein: CASSLAWTGRVVYRESNTEAFF.